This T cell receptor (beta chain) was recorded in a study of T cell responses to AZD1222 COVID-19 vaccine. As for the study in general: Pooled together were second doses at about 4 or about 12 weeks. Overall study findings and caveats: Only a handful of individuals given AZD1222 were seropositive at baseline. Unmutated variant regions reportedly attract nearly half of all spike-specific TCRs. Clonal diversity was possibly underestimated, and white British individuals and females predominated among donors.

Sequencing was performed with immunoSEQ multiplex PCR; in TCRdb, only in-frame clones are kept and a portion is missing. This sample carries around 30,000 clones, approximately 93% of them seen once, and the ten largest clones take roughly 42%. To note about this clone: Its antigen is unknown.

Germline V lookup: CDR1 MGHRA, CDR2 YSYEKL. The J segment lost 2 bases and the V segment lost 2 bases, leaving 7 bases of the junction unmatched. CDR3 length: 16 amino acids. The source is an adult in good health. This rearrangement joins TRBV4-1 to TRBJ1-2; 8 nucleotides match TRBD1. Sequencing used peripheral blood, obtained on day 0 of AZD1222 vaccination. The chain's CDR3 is CASSQPGQVGNYGYTF. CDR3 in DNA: TGCGCCAGCAGCCAACCGGGACAGGTGGGGAACTATGGCTACACCTTC.